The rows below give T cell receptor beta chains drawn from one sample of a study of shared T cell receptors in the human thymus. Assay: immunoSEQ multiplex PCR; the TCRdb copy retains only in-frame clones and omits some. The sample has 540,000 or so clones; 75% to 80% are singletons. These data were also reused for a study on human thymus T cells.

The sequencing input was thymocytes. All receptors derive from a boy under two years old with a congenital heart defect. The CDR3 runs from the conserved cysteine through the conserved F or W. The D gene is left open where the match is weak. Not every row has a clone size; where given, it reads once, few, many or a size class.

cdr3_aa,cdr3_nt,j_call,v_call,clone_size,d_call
CASFWRAGRPSEQYF,TGTGCCAGCTTCTGGAGGGCAGGAAGGCCTAGCGAGCAGTACTTC,TRBJ2-7,TRBV6-1,-,-
CASSEAATGDTQYF,TGTGCCAGCAGCGAAGCGGCGACAGGAGATACGCAGTATTTT,TRBJ2-3,TRBV9,-,-
CASSQSPPPSEATDTQYF,TGTGCCAGCAGCCAATCACCCCCTCCTAGCGAAGCCACAGATACGCAGTATTTT,TRBJ2-3,TRBV5-4,few,-
CASRPSGFSYNEQFF,TGTGCCAGCAGACCTAGCGGCTTCTCCTACAATGAGCAGTTCTTC,TRBJ2-1,TRBV5-4,-,TRBD2
CASSGRMSGNTIYF,TGTGCCAGCAGCGGACGGATGTCGGGGAACACCATATATTTT,TRBJ1-3,TRBV13,-,-
CASSLVRDRGVPLGTEAFF,TGTGCCAGCAGCTTGGTCCGGGACAGGGGGGTCCCCTTGGGCACTGAAGCTTTCTTT,TRBJ1-1,TRBV5-4,-,TRBD1
CASSEAPSPSGTDTQYF,TGTGCCAGCAGTGAAGCGCCTAGCCCGTCGGGCACAGATACGCAGTATTTT,TRBJ2-3,TRBV2,-,-
CASSQDFTSGKNEQYF,TGCGCCAGCAGCCAAGATTTCACTAGCGGGAAAAACGAGCAGTACTTC,TRBJ2-7,TRBV4-3,-,TRBD2
CAWRGQGLSNEQYF,TGTGCCTGGAGGGGACAGGGGCTGTCCAACGAGCAGTACTTC,TRBJ2-7,TRBV30,-,TRBD1
CASSYSLQNYGYTF,TGTGCCAGCAGTTACTCGTTGCAGAACTATGGCTACACCTTC,TRBJ1-2,TRBV6-5,-,-
CASSSLKLATSTDTQYF,TGTGCCAGCAGTTCGCTTAAACTAGCGACTAGCACAGATACGCAGTATTTT,TRBJ2-3,TRBV27,-,TRBD2
CATSGARGTNEKLFF,TGTGCCACCAGCGGGGCCAGGGGAACTAATGAAAAACTGTTTTTT,TRBJ1-4,TRBV15,-,-
CASSPGTAGANVLTF,TGCGCCAGCAGCCCCGGGACAGCTGGGGCCAACGTCCTGACTTTC,TRBJ2-6,TRBV4-3,-,TRBD1
CASGAGVPDEQFF,TGTGCCAGCGGAGCGGGAGTACCTGATGAGCAGTTCTTC,TRBJ2-1,TRBV4-2,-,TRBD2
CSVEDQASSGTTDTQYF,TGCAGCGTTGAAGATCAGGCGTCTAGCGGGACCACAGATACGCAGTATTTT,TRBJ2-3,TRBV29-1,-,TRBD2
CASSTRQGRTDTQYF,TGTGCCAGCAGTACACGACAGGGGCGGACAGATACGCAGTATTTT,TRBJ2-3,TRBV27,-,TRBD1
CASKPGTGGLWETQYF,TGTGCCAGCAAGCCGGGAACTGGGGGCCTCTGGGAGACCCAGTACTTC,TRBJ2-5,TRBV27,-,-
CASSLRVAGWYNEQFF,TGTGCCAGCAGCTTACGGGTAGCGGGATGGTACAATGAGCAGTTCTTC,TRBJ2-1,TRBV7-2,-,TRBD2
CASSGRGTDTQYF,TGTGCCAGCAGCGGGAGGGGGACAGATACGCAGTATTTT,TRBJ2-3,TRBV11-3,-,-
CASSDSLGDEQFF,TGTGCCAGCAGTGACTCTCTAGGCGATGAGCAGTTCTTC,TRBJ2-1,TRBV6-4,-,-
CSGEGFNGYTF,TGCAGTGGGGAGGGGTTCAATGGCTACACCTTC,TRBJ1-2,TRBV20-1,-,-
CASSLSTFYEQYF,TGTGCCAGCAGCTTAAGCACCTTCTACGAGCAGTACTTC,TRBJ2-7,TRBV5-5,-,-
CAWSVPPLGIGDQETQYF,TGTGCCTGGAGTGTCCCCCCTTTAGGGATAGGGGACCAAGAGACCCAGTACTTC,TRBJ2-5,TRBV30,-,-
CASSQDPPNSSNQPQHF,TGCGCCAGCAGCCAAGATCCCCCTAACAGTAGCAATCAGCCCCAGCATTTT,TRBJ1-5,TRBV4-3,-,-
CASSQDIEAGALNTGELFF,TGCGCCAGCAGCCAAGATATAGAAGCGGGGGCACTGAACACCGGGGAGCTGTTTTTT,TRBJ2-2,TRBV4-3,-,TRBD2
CASSPRSDRGRPYEQYF,TGTGCCAGCTCACCTCGTTCGGACAGGGGGAGACCCTACGAGCAGTACTTC,TRBJ2-7,TRBV18,-,TRBD1
CARMGMSGCYEQYF,TGCGCCAGAATGGGGATGTCAGGGTGTTACGAGCAGTACTTC,TRBJ2-7,TRBV23-1,-,-
CASSGPPMRSYNSPLHF,TGTGCCAGCAGTGGTCCTCCCATGCGCTCCTATAATTCACCCCTCCACTTT,TRBJ1-6,TRBV6-1,-,-
CATSRASLTSGSPTYNEQFF,TGTGCCACCAGCAGAGCCTCCCTTACTAGCGGGAGTCCAACCTACAATGAGCAGTTCTTC,TRBJ2-1,TRBV15,-,TRBD2
CASSRGRTSIYNEQFF,TGTGCCAGCAGCCGCGGTCGGACTAGTATTTACAATGAGCAGTTCTTC,TRBJ2-1,TRBV14,-,TRBD2
CASRPGQGAPYEQYF,TGTGCCAGCAGGCCGGGACAGGGGGCACCCTACGAGCAGTACTTC,TRBJ2-7,TRBV28,-,TRBD1
CSASRDSDGQTEAFF,TGCAGCGCTTCAAGGGACAGTGATGGGCAAACTGAAGCTTTCTTT,TRBJ1-1,TRBV29-1,-,TRBD1
CATGDRAGRGETQYF,TGCGCCACCGGGGACAGGGCCGGCAGGGGGGAGACCCAGTACTTC,TRBJ2-5,TRBV10-2,-,TRBD1
CSARVDEQFF,TGCAGTGCTCGAGTCGATGAGCAGTTCTTC,TRBJ2-1,TRBV20-1,-,-
CAWSAASSYNSPLHF,TGTGCCTGGAGTGCCGCGAGCTCCTATAATTCACCCCTCCACTTT,TRBJ1-6,TRBV30,-,-
CASSQDPPGRYTEAFF,TGCGCCAGCAGCCAAGACCCCCCAGGGAGGTACACTGAAGCTTTCTTT,TRBJ1-1,TRBV4-3,-,-
CASSSGLAGHWETQYF,TGCGCCAGCAGCAGCGGACTAGCGGGACATTGGGAGACCCAGTACTTC,TRBJ2-5,TRBV5-1,-,TRBD2
CSAPTGDEQFF,TGCAGTGCTCCTACGGGGGATGAGCAGTTCTTC,TRBJ2-1,TRBV20-1,few,-
CASSPGTGSSGELFF,TGTGCCAGCAGCCCCGGGACAGGGTCATCCGGGGAGCTGTTTTTT,TRBJ2-2,TRBV6-5,few,TRBD1
CASSRTRNQPQHF,TGTGCCAGCTCGCGCACGAGAAATCAGCCCCAGCATTTT,TRBJ1-5,TRBV18,few,-
CASSLVGGRVQETQYF,TGTGCCAGCAGCTTAGTCGGCGGGAGGGTCCAAGAGACCCAGTACTTC,TRBJ2-5,TRBV11-2,-,TRBD2
CASSRRDRGRFSSYNEQFF,TGTGCCAGCAGCCGGCGGGACAGGGGGCGATTTAGCTCCTACAATGAGCAGTTCTTC,TRBJ2-1,TRBV11-1,-,TRBD1
CASKAGGLETQYF,TGTGCCAGCAAGGCGGGAGGCTTAGAGACCCAGTACTTC,TRBJ2-5,TRBV27,-,TRBD2
CASSQTSSRNPYEQYF,TGCGCCAGCAGCCAAACTAGTTCGCGTAACCCCTACGAGCAGTACTTC,TRBJ2-7,TRBV4-1,once,-
CASSLELAGEREQFF,TGCGCCAGCAGCTTGGAGCTAGCGGGAGAAAGGGAGCAGTTCTTC,TRBJ2-1,TRBV5-1,-,TRBD2
CAWGPLVGEVEDTQYF,TGTGCCTGGGGTCCCCTTGTGGGAGAGGTAGAAGATACGCAGTATTTT,TRBJ2-3,TRBV30,-,-
CASCIEREGKDNEQFF,TGCGCCAGCTGCATTGAGCGGGAAGGGAAAGACAATGAGCAGTTCTTC,TRBJ2-1,TRBV4-3,-,TRBD2
CAWRKRREYGEQFF,TGTGCCTGGAGGAAACGGCGGGAGTATGGGGAGCAGTTCTTC,TRBJ2-1,TRBV30,-,TRBD2
CASSPEAVGIRSYNEQFF,TGCGCCAGCAGCCCCGAGGCTGTCGGGATCCGCTCCTACAATGAGCAGTTCTTC,TRBJ2-1,TRBV4-3,-,-
CAWSVGGRDQPQHF,TGTGCCTGGAGTGTAGGGGGCAGGGATCAGCCCCAGCATTTT,TRBJ1-5,TRBV30,-,TRBD1
CASRGRGRAMNTEAFF,TGTGCCAGCAGGGGGAGAGGGCGGGCTATGAACACTGAAGCTTTCTTT,TRBJ1-1,TRBV6-4,-,-
CASSERAAFF,TGTGCCAGCAGTGAGCGGGCAGCTTTCTTT,TRBJ1-1,TRBV6-1,few,-